This TCR beta chain stems from a study of technical replicates of blood from a handful of donors. This CDR3 is 14 amino acids long. V gave up 4 bases and J gave up 2 bases, with 10 bases separating them. Germline loops: CDR1 MNHEY, CDR2 SMNVEV (reference sequence). Here immunoSEQ multiplex PCR was the method, and the copy in TCRdb shows in-frame clones only, minus some. Of about 75,000 clones listed, about 97% are singletons. V usage is TRBV27 and J usage is TRBJ2-3, with D possibly TRBD2 on 5 matching bases. This clonotype originated in a human donor in good health. Sequencing was performed on T cells isolated from PBMCs. The CDR3 region has the DNA TGTGCCAGCAGTTCCCGGACTTACACAGATACGCAGTATTTT. It codes for CASSSRTYTDTQYF.